This TCR beta chain stems from a study of blood T cell repertoires in COVID-19. Overall study context: Donors in the United States, Italy and Spain gave samples during acute or convalescent COVID-19. Sources were T cells, B-cell-depleted T cells, or PBMCs; the material itself was cDNA or gDNA.

Trimming took 6 bases from V and 3 from J, leaving 11 bases between them. This CDR3 region has 13 residues. The V gene's germline CDR1 is MNHEY and CDR2 SVGAGI. Original methodology: Estimation of nucleated cell counts was performed using reference gene primer amplification. Clones were read by immunoSEQ multiplex PCR, and TCRdb kept only the in-frame ones, dropping some. The V and J calls and the clone size are those of that table, but D and trimming were determined from the DNA. The data contain 60,000 or so clones, 85% of them seen just once; the ten biggest clones take up about 18%. Sequenced: peripheral blood. The clonotype originates from a human donor in a cohort sampled during active COVID-19. The chain joins TRBV6-5 to TRBJ1-1, with unresolved D. Written as DNA, the CDR3 is TGTGCCAGCAGCACAAGCCGGGACACTGAAGCTTTCTTT. It specifies CASSTSRDTEAFF.